Listed below are T cell receptor beta chains from one sample, sequenced in a study of shared clonotypes between healthy human individuals. The repertoire was sequenced with immunoSEQ multiplex PCR; TCRdb's copy has only in-frame clones and lacks some. The sample has some 2 million clones, approximately 95% seen once. The source material was naive CD8+ T cells sorted from blood. These receptors originate from a man aged 18 to 30 in good health. CDR3s include the opening cysteine and the closing phenylalanine or tryptophan. D genes are given only for firm matches. A clone size is listed for some rows: how often the clone was seen (once, few, many), or a class if it is expanded.

d_call: TRBD1
v_call: TRBV7-2
clone_size: .
j_call: TRBJ1-3
cdr3_nt: TGTGCCAGCAGCTCCTACAGGGGGTCTGGAAACACCATATATTTT
cdr3_aa: CASSSYRGSGNTIYF

d_call: .
v_call: TRBV9
clone_size: few
j_call: TRBJ1-3
cdr3_nt: TGTGCCAGCAGCGTAGGCGGCAGGTACTCTGGAAACACCATATATTTT
cdr3_aa: CASSVGGRYSGNTIYF

d_call: .
v_call: TRBV10-3
clone_size: .
j_call: TRBJ2-7
cdr3_nt: TGTGCCATCAGGGATGGTTACGAGCAGTACTTC
cdr3_aa: CAIRDGYEQYF

d_call: .
v_call: TRBV5-1
clone_size: .
j_call: TRBJ2-4
cdr3_nt: TGCGCCAGCAGCTTGGGAACAGGGGGCTGGGTAGCGGGAGAACCGGGGAACATTCAGTACTTC
cdr3_aa: CASSLGTGGWVAGEPGNIQYF

d_call: .
v_call: TRBV27
clone_size: .
j_call: TRBJ2-2
cdr3_nt: TGTGCCAGCAGTTTAATGCAGGGTGGCACCGGGGAGCTGTTTTTT
cdr3_aa: CASSLMQGGTGELFF

d_call: TRBD2
v_call: TRBV5-1
clone_size: .
j_call: TRBJ2-1
cdr3_nt: TGCGCCAGCAGCTTGGTGTCTAGCGGGAGCACCTACAATGAGCAGTTCTTC
cdr3_aa: CASSLVSSGSTYNEQFF

d_call: .
v_call: TRBV7-9
clone_size: .
j_call: TRBJ2-5
cdr3_nt: TGTGCCAGCAGCCCTACGATTTTTCAGGGGTTGGAAGGAGAGACCCAGTACTTC
cdr3_aa: CASSPTIFQGLEGETQYF

d_call: TRBD1
v_call: TRBV7-9
clone_size: few
j_call: TRBJ1-3
cdr3_nt: TGTGCCAGCAGCCCAGGGACAGATAGAAACACCATATATTTT
cdr3_aa: CASSPGTDRNTIYF

d_call: .
v_call: TRBV28
clone_size: .
j_call: TRBJ1-1
cdr3_nt: TGTGCCAGCAGTTTATTGGAGAGCACTGAAGCTTTCTTT
cdr3_aa: CASSLLESTEAFF

d_call: TRBD1
v_call: TRBV9
clone_size: .
j_call: TRBJ2-7
cdr3_nt: TGTGCCAGCAGCGTAGCTGAGGCAGGGGGCTGGTACGAGCAGTACTTC
cdr3_aa: CASSVAEAGGWYEQYF

d_call: TRBD1
v_call: TRBV5-4
clone_size: .
j_call: TRBJ1-5
cdr3_nt: TGTGCCAGCAGCTTCCAGGGGGAAGGCCAGCCCCAGCATTTT
cdr3_aa: CASSFQGEGQPQHF

d_call: .
v_call: TRBV4-1
clone_size: .
j_call: TRBJ1-1
cdr3_nt: TGCGCCAGCAGCCAAGATGATTTTGGAAACACTGAAGCTTTCTTT
cdr3_aa: CASSQDDFGNTEAFF

d_call: TRBD1
v_call: TRBV4-1
clone_size: .
j_call: TRBJ1-2
cdr3_nt: TGCGCCAGCAGCCAAGATGCATGGGACAGTGTTTATGGCTACACCTTC
cdr3_aa: CASSQDAWDSVYGYTF

d_call: .
v_call: TRBV7-9
clone_size: .
j_call: TRBJ2-3
cdr3_nt: TGTGCCAGCAGCTTAATCGAAGTGGGAAGCACAGATACGCAGTATTTT
cdr3_aa: CASSLIEVGSTDTQYF

d_call: .
v_call: TRBV4-1
clone_size: .
j_call: TRBJ2-5
cdr3_nt: TGCGCCAGCAGCCAAGACGGGGGATTCCAAGAGACCCAGTACTTC
cdr3_aa: CASSQDGGFQETQYF

d_call: .
v_call: TRBV6-6
clone_size: .
j_call: TRBJ2-7
cdr3_nt: TGTGCCAGCAGTCCCGGGGCGGGGGCAGAAGCCTACGAGCAGTACTTC
cdr3_aa: CASSPGAGAEAYEQYF

d_call: TRBD2
v_call: TRBV5-8
clone_size: .
j_call: TRBJ2-1
cdr3_nt: TGTGCCAGCAGCTTCTGGGCGGGAGTAGCAAATGAGCAGTTCTTC
cdr3_aa: CASSFWAGVANEQFF

d_call: .
v_call: TRBV4-1
clone_size: .
j_call: TRBJ2-7
cdr3_nt: TGCGCCAGCAGCCAATCCACCCCGGGACTGGGGGTCGGGTCCTACGAGCAGTACTTC
cdr3_aa: CASSQSTPGLGVGSYEQYF

d_call: TRBD2
v_call: TRBV2
clone_size: .
j_call: TRBJ2-3
cdr3_nt: TGTGCCAGCAGTTTAGCGGGGGGGACCCACCCATCTAGCACAGATACGCAGTATTTT
cdr3_aa: CASSLAGGTHPSSTDTQYF

d_call: TRBD2
v_call: TRBV4-3
clone_size: .
j_call: TRBJ2-1
cdr3_nt: TGCGCCAGCAGCCCTAAAACCGGGACTAGCTTACTGGATGAGCAGTTCTTC
cdr3_aa: CASSPKTGTSLLDEQFF

d_call: TRBD1
v_call: TRBV7-9
clone_size: .
j_call: TRBJ1-2
cdr3_nt: TGTGCCAGCAGCCCGGGACAGGACTATGGCTACACCTTC
cdr3_aa: CASSPGQDYGYTF

d_call: .
v_call: TRBV13
clone_size: .
j_call: TRBJ1-4
cdr3_nt: TGTGCCAGCAGCTTAGGGGGAAATGAAAAACTGTTTTTT
cdr3_aa: CASSLGGNEKLFF

d_call: .
v_call: TRBV27
clone_size: .
j_call: TRBJ2-1
cdr3_nt: TGTGCCAGCAGTTTAGACCAGACTGAGCAGTTCTTC
cdr3_aa: CASSLDQTEQFF

d_call: .
v_call: TRBV6-1
clone_size: .
j_call: TRBJ1-5
cdr3_nt: TGTGCCAGCAGTCAACCCGGGGATAGCAATCAGCCCCAGCATTTT
cdr3_aa: CASSQPGDSNQPQHF

d_call: TRBD1
v_call: TRBV15
clone_size: .
j_call: TRBJ2-7
cdr3_nt: TGTGCCACCAGCAGGACAGGGGGCGACTACGAGCAGTACTTC
cdr3_aa: CATSRTGGDYEQYF

d_call: .
v_call: TRBV11-1
clone_size: .
j_call: TRBJ1-2
cdr3_nt: TGTGCCAGCAGTTCAGGGGAAGGTGGCTACACCTTC
cdr3_aa: CASSSGEGGYTF

d_call: .
v_call: TRBV11-1
clone_size: .
j_call: TRBJ2-7
cdr3_nt: TGTGCCAGCAGCCCCAGGGCCGTTGGGGAGCAGTACTTC
cdr3_aa: CASSPRAVGEQYF

d_call: .
v_call: TRBV6-5
clone_size: once
j_call: TRBJ2-7
cdr3_nt: TGTGCCAGCAGTCTACAGGGCGACGAGCAGTACTTC
cdr3_aa: CASSLQGDEQYF

d_call: .
v_call: TRBV4-1
clone_size: .
j_call: TRBJ1-3
cdr3_nt: TGCGCCAGCAGCCCGGGCCAGAGGGGAGATGGAAACACCATATATTTT
cdr3_aa: CASSPGQRGDGNTIYF

d_call: TRBD1
v_call: TRBV27
clone_size: .
j_call: TRBJ2-7
cdr3_nt: TGTGCCAGCAGTTTTTTCCCAGGGGGCTCCTACGAGCAGTACTTC
cdr3_aa: CASSFFPGGSYEQYF

d_call: .
v_call: TRBV7-9
clone_size: .
j_call: TRBJ2-1
cdr3_nt: TGTGCCAGCAGCTTAATACTAGTGGGTGCCCCCAATGAGCAGTTCTTC
cdr3_aa: CASSLILVGAPNEQFF

d_call: TRBD2
v_call: TRBV10-1
clone_size: .
j_call: TRBJ2-7
cdr3_nt: TGCGCCAGCAGTGTCGGGACTAGCGGCTACGAGCAGTACTTC
cdr3_aa: CASSVGTSGYEQYF

d_call: TRBD2
v_call: TRBV11-2
clone_size: once
j_call: TRBJ2-7
cdr3_nt: TGTGCCAGCAGCTTATTGTCTAGCGGGAGGGCCTACGAGCAGTACTTC
cdr3_aa: CASSLLSSGRAYEQYF

d_call: .
v_call: TRBV5-6
clone_size: .
j_call: TRBJ2-7
cdr3_nt: TGTGCCAGCAGTCAAGGGTCCTACGAGCAGTACTTC
cdr3_aa: CASSQGSYEQYF

d_call: .
v_call: TRBV4-2
clone_size: .
j_call: TRBJ2-7
cdr3_nt: TGTGCCAGCAGCCAAGAACCTGGACCTCAAGGCGAGCAGTACTTC
cdr3_aa: CASSQEPGPQGEQYF

d_call: .
v_call: TRBV5-1
clone_size: .
j_call: TRBJ2-5
cdr3_nt: TGCGCCAGCAGCTTGCTCGGGGCGGGGCAGGAGACCCAGTACTTC
cdr3_aa: CASSLLGAGQETQYF

d_call: TRBD1
v_call: TRBV5-5
clone_size: .
j_call: TRBJ1-3
cdr3_nt: TGTGCCAGCAGGAATGGACAGGGGGAGAACACCATATATTTT
cdr3_aa: CASRNGQGENTIYF

d_call: TRBD2
v_call: TRBV4-1
clone_size: .
j_call: TRBJ2-7
cdr3_nt: TGCGCCAGCAGCCTCCTAGCGGGACTAGAGGAGCAGTACTTC
cdr3_aa: CASSLLAGLEEQYF

d_call: TRBD2
v_call: TRBV11-2
clone_size: .
j_call: TRBJ2-3
cdr3_nt: TGTGCCAGCAGCTTAGCGTCTAGCGGGAGAGCCACAGATACGCAGTATTTT
cdr3_aa: CASSLASSGRATDTQYF

d_call: .
v_call: TRBV15
clone_size: .
j_call: TRBJ1-2
cdr3_nt: TGTGCCACCAGCAGAGATATGGGTACCGCTAACTATGGCTACACCTTC
cdr3_aa: CATSRDMGTANYGYTF

d_call: .
v_call: TRBV13
clone_size: .
j_call: TRBJ2-5
cdr3_nt: TGTGCCAGCAGCTATACTGGGACCGAAGAGACCCAGTACTTC
cdr3_aa: CASSYTGTEETQYF

d_call: .
v_call: TRBV7-9
clone_size: .
j_call: TRBJ2-1
cdr3_nt: TGTGCCAGCAGCTTAGTACCGATCCCTTTGTTCTTC
cdr3_aa: CASSLVPIPLFF

d_call: .
v_call: TRBV9
clone_size: once
j_call: TRBJ2-3
cdr3_nt: TGTGCCAGCAGCCTAGCTCGGGCCCCTAGCACAGATACGCAGTATTTT
cdr3_aa: CASSLARAPSTDTQYF

d_call: .
v_call: TRBV28
clone_size: .
j_call: TRBJ2-2
cdr3_nt: TGTGCCAGCAGTGTGACAGTCACCGGGGAGCTGTTTTTT
cdr3_aa: CASSVTVTGELFF

d_call: .
v_call: TRBV28
clone_size: once
j_call: TRBJ1-1
cdr3_nt: TGTGCCAGCAGTTTAGGTCCGCGGTACGGGAACACTGAAGCTTTCTTT
cdr3_aa: CASSLGPRYGNTEAFF

d_call: .
v_call: TRBV10-2
clone_size: once
j_call: TRBJ2-5
cdr3_nt: TGCGCCAGCAGTGACCTCGGGGAGACCCAGTACTTC
cdr3_aa: CASSDLGETQYF

d_call: .
v_call: TRBV5-4
clone_size: .
j_call: TRBJ1-6
cdr3_nt: TGTGCCAGCAGCTTGGTGGGGGGAAGCGGTTCACCCCTCCACTTT
cdr3_aa: CASSLVGGSGSPLHF

d_call: TRBD2
v_call: TRBV6-5
clone_size: .
j_call: TRBJ2-3
cdr3_nt: TGTGCCAGCAGCCTCACTAGCGGCACAGATACGCAGTATTTT
cdr3_aa: CASSLTSGTDTQYF

d_call: .
v_call: TRBV6-5
clone_size: .
j_call: TRBJ1-1
cdr3_nt: TGTGCCAGCAGTTACTTGGACCGGAACACTGAAGCTTTCTTT
cdr3_aa: CASSYLDRNTEAFF

d_call: TRBD1
v_call: TRBV6-5
clone_size: .
j_call: TRBJ1-5
cdr3_nt: TGTGCCAGCAGTTGGGGACAGGGCAATCAGCCCCAGCATTTT
cdr3_aa: CASSWGQGNQPQHF

d_call: .
v_call: TRBV28
clone_size: once
j_call: TRBJ1-6
cdr3_nt: TGTGCCAGCAGTTTTTGGGCCTATAATTCACCCCTCCACTTT
cdr3_aa: CASSFWAYNSPLHF

d_call: TRBD2
v_call: TRBV27
clone_size: .
j_call: TRBJ2-7
cdr3_nt: TGTGCCAGCAGTGCCCCCCCAGGGACTAGCGGGTCCTACGAGCAGTACTTC
cdr3_aa: CASSAPPGTSGSYEQYF

d_call: .
v_call: TRBV7-9
clone_size: .
j_call: TRBJ2-7
cdr3_nt: TGTGCCAGCAGCTTGGGCAACTCCTACGAGCAGTACTTC
cdr3_aa: CASSLGNSYEQYF

d_call: .
v_call: TRBV5-6
clone_size: .
j_call: TRBJ2-7
cdr3_nt: TGTGCCAGCAGCTCGGGGTTCCCGGCCGAGCAGTACTTC
cdr3_aa: CASSSGFPAEQYF

d_call: TRBD1
v_call: TRBV27
clone_size: .
j_call: TRBJ2-7
cdr3_nt: TGTGCCAGCAGCGACAGGGGAGTCGCCTACGAGCAGTACTTC
cdr3_aa: CASSDRGVAYEQYF

d_call: TRBD1
v_call: TRBV6-1
clone_size: .
j_call: TRBJ1-6
cdr3_nt: TGTGCCAGCAGACAGGGGGCGTCCTATAATTCACCCCTCCACTTT
cdr3_aa: CASRQGASYNSPLHF